This TCR beta chain is from a study of radiotherapy plus CTLA-4 blockade in lung cancer (dated by TCRdb to the late 2010s). Regarding the study in general: Objective responses occurred in 18% of enrolled patients, and 30% to 40% achieved disease control. Results the study describes overall, beyond this receptor: Early dynamic changes in blood T cell clones, together with increased serum interferon-beta after radiation, were reported as the strongest predictors of response. TCR clones derived from tumors expanded in peripheral blood after treatment with radiotherapy and ipilimumab.

Receptors were amplified or captured by the immunoSEQ multiplex PCR assay. The table comes from immuneACCESS by way of TCRdb, which keeps in-frame sequences with V and J called. Part of the clones is missing from these tables; in studies checked, under half for an unresolved V gene and the rest for unknown reasons. In this sample the table shows about 31,000 clones, less than 75% of which occur a single time. Around 4.5% of the sample rests with the top ten. The CDR3, cysteine through phenylalanine, is 14 amino acids long. The CDR3 DNA has 42 bases and is translated from base 1. CDR1 GTSNPN and CDR2 SVGIG were looked up in the germline V gene (reference sequence). Here V drops 5 bases and J drops 6 bases, and the junction holds 13 bases not matched to any gene. Focal radiation therapy combined with CTLA-4 blockade (ipilimumab) was tested in patients with chemo-refractory metastatic non-small-cell lung cancer.

A word on this clone: Its antigen is still unknown. Per-base qualities were not stored, and no clone one base away is much larger.

The chain is made from TRBV30 and TRBJ2-7; 7 central nucleotides agree with TRBD1. The source is a human donor with non-small cell lung cancer whose response to radiotherapy plus ipilimumab could not be evaluated. The sample here was peripheral blood, taken from a patient treated with radiotherapy plus ipilimumab. The CDR3 corresponds to CAWAGTGALPEQYF. The DNA sequence reads TGTGCCTGGGCCGGAACAGGGGCCCTTCCCGAGCAGTACTTC.